Each of the 6 T cell receptor beta chains below was sequenced from the same sample in a study of cytomegalovirus exposure and HLA in healthy donors. Amplification used 60 Vbeta primers and 13 Jbeta primers. Sequencing used immunoSEQ multiplex PCR; TCRdb keeps in-frame clones, though not all of them. The sample yields about 160,000 clones, roughly 80% seen once. Sequencing was performed on PBMCs. All receptors derive from a male donor in good health and CMV-seropositive.

The V gene is TRBV6-5, the J gene TRBJ2-7; 8 bases map to TRBD2. There are 13 residues in the CDR3. The V gene's germline CDR1 is MNHEY and CDR2 SVGAGI. V gave up 7 bases and J gave up 4 bases; unmatched junction bases: 6. The CDR3 is CASKRESGYEQYF. Written as DNA, the CDR3 is TGTGCCAGCAAGCGGGAGTCCGGGTACGAGCAGTACTTC.

The chain is built from TRBV19 and TRBJ1-4; D is unclear. The CDR3 has 15 residues. Trimming pared 6 bases from V and 2 bases from J, leaving 13 bases between. Germline lookup yields CDR1 LNHDA and CDR2 SQIVND (reference sequence). The DNA of the CDR3 is TGTGCCAGTAGCCCCCGGACGGGGACTAATGAAAAACTGTTTTTT. Translated: CASSPRTGTNEKLFF.

This clone was observed once. V gene TRBV11-2 combines with J gene TRBJ2-7; D is perhaps TRBD2 (5 bases). The CDR3 contains 15 residues. Trimming shortened V by 2 bases and J by 4 bases, and 15 bases separated the two germline ends. Germline CDR1 SGHAT, CDR2 FQNNGV. The DNA of the CDR3 is TGTGCCAGCAGCTTACGACGGCTCCCGGGGTACGAGCAGTACTTC. It yields the protein CASSLRRLPGYEQYF. The variable domain in full, completed from reference TRBV11-2 and TRBJ2-7, reads EAGVAQSPRYKIIEKRQSVAFWCNPISGHATLYWYQQILGQGPKLLIQFQNNGVVDDSQLPKDRFSAERLKGVDSTLKIQPAKLEDSAVYLCASSLRRLPGYEQYFGPGTRLTVT.

With regard to this clone: Other DNA sequences from this sample encode an identical CDR3 as well. This sequence joins TRBV5-1 and TRBJ2-2, with a tentative D call TRBD2 (7 bases). The CDR3 covers 22 residues. Germline lookup yields CDR1 SGHRS and CDR2 YFSETQ. V was shortened by 4 bases and J by 6 bases, with 37 bases between the two germline ends. The CDR3 bases are TGCGCCAGCAGCGGGCGGGACACCTCGGGGACTACACTCCCGAGAGATCCCGGGGAGCTGTTTTTT. This codes for CASSGRDTSGTTLPRDPGELFF.

The rearrangement uses TRBV7-2 and TRBJ2-5, with TRBD1 matching over 7 bases. The V gene's germline CDR1 is SGHTA and CDR2 FQGNSA. This CDR3 is built from 15 residues. The V and J ends lost 3 bases and 3 bases, in that order; junction bases with no gene match: 7. As DNA, the CDR3 is TGTGCCAGCAGCTTTCCGGGACAGACCGAAGAGACCCAGTACTTC. It is translated as CASSFPGQTEETQYF.

This clone has only a few counts. The chain couples TRBV9 to TRBJ1-1; a weak D match, TRBD1 (6 bases). This CDR3 has 12 amino acids. Germline V CDR1 and CDR2: SGDLS, YYNGEE. Trimming cost V 3 bases and J 8 bases, with 11 bases left between them. The CDR3 reads CASSADTGEAFF. CDR3 in DNA: TGTGCCAGCAGCGCTGATACAGGGGAAGCTTTCTTT. The entire variable domain, with the rest obtained from reference TRBV9 and TRBJ1-1, is as follows: DSGVTQTPKHLITATGQRVTLRCSPRSGDLSVYWYQQSLDQGLQFLIQYYNGEERAKGNILERFSAQQFPDLHSELNLSSLELGDSALYFCASSADTGEAFFGQGTRLTVV.